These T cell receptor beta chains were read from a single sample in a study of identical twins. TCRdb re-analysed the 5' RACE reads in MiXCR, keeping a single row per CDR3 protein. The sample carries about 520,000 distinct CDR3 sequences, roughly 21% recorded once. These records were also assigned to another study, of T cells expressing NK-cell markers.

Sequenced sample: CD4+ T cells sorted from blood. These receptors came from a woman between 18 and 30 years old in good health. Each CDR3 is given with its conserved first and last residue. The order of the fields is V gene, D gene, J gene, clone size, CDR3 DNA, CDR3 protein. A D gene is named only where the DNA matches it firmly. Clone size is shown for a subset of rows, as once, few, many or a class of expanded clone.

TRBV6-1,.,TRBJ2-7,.,TGTGCCAGCAGTCGGGGACGTATGACCTACGAGCAGTACTTC,CASSRGRMTYEQYF
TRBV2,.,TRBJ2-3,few,TGTGCCAGCAGTGTAAGCAGGGTGGCATATACGCAGTATTTT,CASSVSRVAYTQYF
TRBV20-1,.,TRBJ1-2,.,TGCAGTGCTAGCCCTTCCGGGAGATCCTATGGCTACACCTTC,CSASPSGRSYGYTF
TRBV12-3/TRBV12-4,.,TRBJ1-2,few,TGTGCCAGCCGACAAGGGACGGACCCTTTTGGCTACACCTTC,CASRQGTDPFGYTF
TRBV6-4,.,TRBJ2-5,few,TGTGCCAGCAGTGACGGGACACAACAAGAGACCCAGTACTTC,CASSDGTQQETQYF
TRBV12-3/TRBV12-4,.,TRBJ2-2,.,TGTGCCAGCAGTTTAAACAGAGGGCGCACCGGGGAGCTGTTTTTT,CASSLNRGRTGELFF
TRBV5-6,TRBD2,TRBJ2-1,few,TGTGCCAGCAGCTTGGGACCAGCGGGGGGTAGGGGTGAGCAGTTCTTC,CASSLGPAGGRGEQFF
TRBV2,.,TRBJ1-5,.,TGTGCCAGCAGTGTGGAGGGTGGCGGGCAGCCCCAGCATTTT,CASSVEGGGQPQHF
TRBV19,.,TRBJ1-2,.,TGTGCCAGTAGTAACTATGGCTACACCTTC,CASSNYGYTF
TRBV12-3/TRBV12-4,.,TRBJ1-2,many,TGTGCCAGCAGCCCTAACGCCGACTATGGCTACACCTTC,CASSPNADYGYTF
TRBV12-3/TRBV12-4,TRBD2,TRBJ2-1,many,TGTGCCAGCAAGGCTAGCGGGTGGATCCATGAGCAGTTCTTC,CASKASGWIHEQFF
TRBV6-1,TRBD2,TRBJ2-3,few,TGTGCCAGCAGCTCTCTAGCGGGGCACACAGATACGCAGTATTTT,CASSSLAGHTDTQYF
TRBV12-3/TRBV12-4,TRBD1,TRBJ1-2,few,TGTGCCAGCAGTATCGGACAGGCGCGCTATGGCTACACCTTC,CASSIGQARYGYTF
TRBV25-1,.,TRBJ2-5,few,TGTGCCAGCACCCGAGCGGGCTACCAAGAGACCCAGTACTTC,CASTRAGYQETQYF
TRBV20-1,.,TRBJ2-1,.,TGCAGTGTACCGGGACTTCCTGAGCAGTTCTTC,CSVPGLPEQFF
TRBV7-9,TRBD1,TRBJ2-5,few,TGTGCCAGCAGCTTTGTGGACAGGGGAGAGACCCAGTACTTC,CASSFVDRGETQYF
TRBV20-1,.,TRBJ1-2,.,TGCAGTGCTAAAGGACAAAACTATGGCTACACCTTC,CSAKGQNYGYTF
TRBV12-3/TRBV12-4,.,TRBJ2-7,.,TGTGCCAGCAGTTTAGAAACGGGGGACTCCTACGAGCAGTACTTC,CASSLETGDSYEQYF
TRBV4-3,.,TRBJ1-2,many,TGCGCCAGCAGCCAACAATTAAACAGCGGCTACACCTTC,CASSQQLNSGYTF
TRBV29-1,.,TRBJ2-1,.,TGCAGCGTTGAAAGCCGGGCCCCTTCCTACAATGAGCAGTTCTTC,CSVESRAPSYNEQFF
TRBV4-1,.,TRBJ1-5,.,TGCGCCAGCAGCCAAGAGTGGGGGAGCAATCAGCCCCAGCATTTT,CASSQEWGSNQPQHF
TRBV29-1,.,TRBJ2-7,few,TGCAGCGTTGAACAGGGGAGCGTCCGCGAGCAGTACTTC,CSVEQGSVREQYF
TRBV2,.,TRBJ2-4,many,TGTGCCAGCAGTGAAGCGCTTCACGATGACAAAAACATTCAGTACTTC,CASSEALHDDKNIQYF
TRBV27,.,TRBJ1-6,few,TGTGCCAGCAGTTTCGGGCAGGGAAGGGCTAATTCACCCCTCCACTTT,CASSFGQGRANSPLHF
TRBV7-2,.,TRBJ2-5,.,TGTGCCAGCAGTTATACTTTAGAGACCCAGTACTTC,CASSYTLETQYF
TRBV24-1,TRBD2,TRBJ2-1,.,TGTGCCACCAGTGATTCAGGACTAGCGGGAGAGGATGAGCAGTTCTTC,CATSDSGLAGEDEQFF
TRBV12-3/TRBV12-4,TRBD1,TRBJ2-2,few,TGTGCCAGCAGTCCTGACAGGGGTTCTGCCGGGGAGCTGTTTTTT,CASSPDRGSAGELFF
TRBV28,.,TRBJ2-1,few,TGTGCCAGCAGTTCCGGACGGCGCTTTGAGCAGTTCTTC,CASSSGRRFEQFF
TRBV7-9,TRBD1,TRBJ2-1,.,TGTGCCAGCAACTTTTTAACGGGACAGACTAATGAGCAGTTCTTC,CASNFLTGQTNEQFF
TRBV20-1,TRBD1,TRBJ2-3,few,TGCAGTGCTTTAGGGACAGGGGGCTACGATACGCAGTATTTT,CSALGTGGYDTQYF
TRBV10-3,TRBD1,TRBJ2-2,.,TGTGCCATCAGTGAGGTGAACAGGGGATCGGCCGGGGAGCTGTTTTTT,CAISEVNRGSAGELFF
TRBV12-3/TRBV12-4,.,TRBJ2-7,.,TGTGCCAGCAGCTTTACTAGGGGTTCCTACGAGCAGTACTTC,CASSFTRGSYEQYF
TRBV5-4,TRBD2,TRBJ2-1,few,TGTGCCAGCAGCTGGGAGGGCAGCAGTGAGCAGTTCTTC,CASSWEGSSEQFF
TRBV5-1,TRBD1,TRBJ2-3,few,TGCGCCAGCAGCTCGGGACAGCCTAGCACAGATACGCAGTATTTT,CASSSGQPSTDTQYF
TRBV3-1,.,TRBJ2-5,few,TGTGCCAGCAGCGACGCTCGGCGGGGAGAGACCCAGTACTTC,CASSDARRGETQYF
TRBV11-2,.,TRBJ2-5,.,TGTGCCAGCAGCCCGGGGGTGGACCAAGAGACCCAGTACTTC,CASSPGVDQETQYF
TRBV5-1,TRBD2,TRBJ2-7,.,TGCGCCAGCAGCTACGGCCTCCGGGAGGTCTACGAGCAGTACTTC,CASSYGLREVYEQYF
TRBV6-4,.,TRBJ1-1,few,TGTGCCAGCAGTGGGTATGCGGGAGCCACTGAAGCTTTCTTT,CASSGYAGATEAFF
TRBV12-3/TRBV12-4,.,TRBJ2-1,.,TGTGCCAGCAGTTCCCCACTCGCGACCCATGAGCAGTTCTTC,CASSSPLATHEQFF
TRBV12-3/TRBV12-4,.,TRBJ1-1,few,TGTGCCAGCAGCTCAGTTTTGAACACTGAAGCTTTCTTT,CASSSVLNTEAFF
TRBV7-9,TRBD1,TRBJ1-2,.,TGTGCCAGCAGGGATACAGGGGGCACCTATGGCTACACCTTC,CASRDTGGTYGYTF
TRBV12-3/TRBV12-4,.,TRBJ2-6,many,TGTGCCAGCAGACCCGGGGCCAACGTCCTGACTTTC,CASRPGANVLTF
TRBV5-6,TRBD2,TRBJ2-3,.,TGTGCCAGCAGCCGACTCTCTAGCGGGGACTCCGGCACAGATACGCAGTATTTT,CASSRLSSGDSGTDTQYF
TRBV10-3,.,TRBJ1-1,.,TGTGCCATCGGGAGGGGCGCTTTCACTGAAGCTTTCTTT,CAIGRGAFTEAFF
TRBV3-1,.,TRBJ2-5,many,TGTGCCAGCAGCCAAGATTGGGGGGTAGGGGGAGAGACCCAGTACTTC,CASSQDWGVGGETQYF
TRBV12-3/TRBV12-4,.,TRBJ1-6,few,TGTGCCAGCAGCCTGACCTCCGTTGCACCCCTCCACTTT,CASSLTSVAPLHF
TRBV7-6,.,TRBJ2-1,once,TGTGCCAGCAGCTTAAGTGGGGATGAGCAGTTCTTC,CASSLSGDEQFF
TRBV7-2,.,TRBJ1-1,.,TGTGCCAGCAGCGGACCGGGACACTTAAGGGGCACTGAAGCTTTCTTT,CASSGPGHLRGTEAFF
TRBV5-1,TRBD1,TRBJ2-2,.,TGCGCCAGCAGCTTGCTTTATACAGGGGGAGCCGGGGAGCTGTTTTTT,CASSLLYTGGAGELFF
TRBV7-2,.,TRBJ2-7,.,TGTGCCAGCAGCTTCGTCTTGTACGAGCAGTACTTC,CASSFVLYEQYF
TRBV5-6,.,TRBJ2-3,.,TGTGCCAGCAAATATTCTGGCGGGACAGATACGCAGTATTTT,CASKYSGGTDTQYF
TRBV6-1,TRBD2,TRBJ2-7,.,TGTGCCAGCAGTGACCCCGGGACTAGAGGCGACGAGCAGTACTTC,CASSDPGTRGDEQYF
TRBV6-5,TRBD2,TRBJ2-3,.,TGTGCCAGCAGTTCACTAGCGGGGGGGCCTACAGATACGCAGTATTTT,CASSSLAGGPTDTQYF
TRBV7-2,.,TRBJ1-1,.,TGTGCCAGCAGCCTCCCAGGAGACACTGAAGCTTTCTTT,CASSLPGDTEAFF
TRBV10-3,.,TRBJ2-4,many,TGTGCCATCAGTGAGTCGGGGAAAAACATTCAGTACTTC,CAISESGKNIQYF